This TCR beta chain comes out of a study of cytomegalovirus exposure and HLA in healthy donors. On the study more broadly: The study placed approximately 80% of its 398 genotyped donors in the Caucasian-associated ancestry cluster. General study results and limits: V- and J-gene trimming in TCR beta was tied to a missense DCLRE1C variant by an analysis performed later. Later analysis showed most CMV-associated TCR beta chains appearing HLA-restricted.

Of note for this clone: The antigen is not known.

Germline values: CDR1 LNHNV, CDR2 YYDKDF (reference sequence). The CDR3 loop spans 16 amino acids. The J segment lost 2 bases and the V segment lost 4 bases, leaving 7 bases of the junction unmatched. A multiplex PCR was run with 60 Vbeta primers and 13 Jbeta primers. Repertoires were generated with immunoSEQ multiplex PCR, while TCRdb's copy carries only in-frame clones and drops some. The sample records about 180,000 clones, around four fifths being singletons. The chain is built from TRBV15 and TRBJ1-5, with TRBD1 identical over 8 bases. The specimen sequenced was PBMCs. This sequence was found in a woman in her forties or fifties in good health and CMV-seropositive. The CDR3 spells CATSTRTGKGNQPQHF. The DNA of the CDR3 is TGTGCCACCAGCACGCGGACAGGGAAGGGCAATCAGCCCCAGCATTTT.